The 31 T cell receptor beta chains below come from one sample, sequenced in a study of cytomegalovirus exposure and HLA in healthy donors. This PCR relied on a set of 60 Vbeta primers and 13 Jbeta primers. Libraries were prepared by immunoSEQ multiplex PCR; TCRdb keeps only in-frame clonotypes and omits some of them. The table shows more than 95,000 clones, with approximately 11% occurring only once. Material: PBMCs. The receptor source for this set is a man aged 35-49 years in good health and CMV-seropositive.

The rearrangement uses TRBV9 and TRBJ2-1; 11 positions match TRBD2. Trimming took 2 bases from V and 0 from J; bases not matched to a gene: 10. CDR1 is SGDLS and CDR2 is YYNGEE in the germline V gene. The CDR3 contains 19 residues. The CDR3 spells CASSVTSGGVLSSYNEQFF. As DNA, the CDR3 is TGTGCCAGCAGCGTTACTAGCGGGGGAGTACTCAGCTCCTACAATGAGCAGTTCTTC.

The chain uses TRBV5-5 and TRBJ2-2; D might be TRBD2 (6 bases). This CDR3 is built from 15 residues. Between the trimmed V and J ends, which lost 0 bases and 2 bases, there was a span of 8 bases. Germline values: CDR1 SGHKS, CDR2 YYEKEE (reference sequence). The CDR3 loop is CASSLGGTNTGELFF. The CDR3 DNA reads TGTGCCAGCAGCTTGGGAGGGACTAACACCGGGGAGCTGTTTTTT.

The gene calls are TRBV7-8 and TRBJ1-5; D might be TRBD1 (5 bases). V lost 4 bases and J lost 11, with 12 bases in between. CDR3 length: 12 residues. CDR1 is SGHVS, CDR2 FQNEAQ, per germline. In nucleotides, the CDR3 is TGTGCCAGCAGCTCCCCCCAAGGGGCCCAGCATTTT. Encoded protein: CASSSPQGAQHF.

The chain uses TRBV30 and TRBJ1-2, with D possibly TRBD1 on 6 matching bases. Trimming took off 3 bases at V and 3 bases at J, with 11 bases between the two ends. CDR1 and CDR2 (germline): GTSNPN, SVGIG (reference sequence). CDR3 length: 13 residues. The CDR3 DNA sequence: TGTGCCTGGAGGGCAGGGGCTGACTATGGCTACACCTTC. Translating it yields CAWRAGADYGYTF.

This clone was seen only a few times. The chain combines TRBV15 with TRBJ2-5; 13 positions match TRBD2. Germline trimming cut 3 bases from V and 9 bases from J; bases unmatched to any gene: 10. The CDR3 contains 16 residues. Germline V gene sequence: CDR1 LNHNV, CDR2 YYDKDF (reference sequence). CDR3 DNA sequence: TGTGCCACCAGCAGGGGGACTAGCGGGAAAGCCATGTCCCAGTACTTC. Protein sequence: CATSRGTSGKAMSQYF.

This clone was recorded a few times. This chain links TRBV6-1 with TRBJ2-7; 8 positions match TRBD2. The trim removed 10 bases at V and 2 bases at J, leaving 13 bases unmatched. The CDR3 is made up of 15 amino acids. The germline gives CDR1 MNHNS, CDR2 SASEGT. CDR3 in DNA: TGTGCCACGACGACTAGCGCGACCATAACCTACGAGCAGTACTTC. Its translation is CATTTSATITYEQYF.

The chain is built from TRBV11-2 and TRBJ2-3, with a tentative D call TRBD2 (7 bases). The V gene lost 7 bases and the J gene lost 3 bases, with 20 bases spanning the gap. Germline assignment: CDR1 SGHAT and CDR2 FQNNGV. The CDR3 runs to 16 residues. The CDR3 nucleotides read TGTGCCAGCAATAAGTGGGGGGCTAGCGGAACAGATACGCAGTATTTT. Residues: CASNKWGASGTDTQYF.

The V call is TRBV28, the J call TRBJ2-7; D might be TRBD1 (6 bases). V shed 7 bases and J shed 3 bases, with 13 bases lying between them. CDR3 length: 13 residues. Germline V gene lookup returns CDR1 MDHEN and CDR2 SYDVKM. This CDR3 reads CASKNRAIYEQYF. DNA for the CDR3: TGTGCCAGCAAGAACAGGGCAATCTACGAGCAGTACTTC.

This chain joins TRBV30 and TRBJ2-5, with 7 bases fitting TRBD2. The CDR3 is made up of 14 amino acids. Germline values: CDR1 GTSNPN, CDR2 SVGIG (reference sequence). The V and J ends lost 5 bases and 2 bases, in that order; junction bases with no gene match: 8. CDR3 coding DNA: TGTGCCTGGGGAGGGACTAACTTTCAAGAGACCCAGTACTTC. Amino acids: CAWGGTNFQETQYF.

The J gene is TRBJ1-1, the V gene TRBV28, with 7 bases lining up with TRBD1. Trimming at V came to 5 bases and at J to 0 bases, leaving 9 bases not matched to a gene. CDR3 length: 16 amino acids. Germline V CDR1 and CDR2: MDHEN, SYDVKM. This CDR3 is CASSIRDSTMNTEAFF. CDR3 bases: TGTGCCAGCAGTATCCGGGACAGCACTATGAACACTGAAGCTTTCTTT.

This clone came up a few times. The chain links TRBV28 to TRBJ1-5; D ambiguous. This CDR3 region has 13 residues. V gave up 6 bases and J gave up 1 base, with 7 bases separating them. Germline V lookup: CDR1 MDHEN, CDR2 SYDVKM. CDR3 nucleotides: TGTGCCAGCAGGCGAGAGAGCAATCAGCCCCAGCATTTT. It translates to CASRRESNQPQHF.

This clone occurred a few times. This chain connects TRBV11-2 to TRBJ2-3, with 7 bases that match TRBD2. This CDR3 has 19 residues. J gave up 0 bases and V 1 base, and 13 bases lay outside the gene matches. Germline assignment: CDR1 SGHAT and CDR2 FQNNGV. In DNA, the CDR3 is TGTGCCAGCAGCTTAGTCCCAAGCGGGACCTTAGCTAGCACAGATACGCAGTATTTT. Translated, it gives CASSLVPSGTLASTDTQYF. The variable domain in full, with the rest retrieved from reference TRBV11-2 and TRBJ2-3, is EAGVAQSPRYKIIEKRQSVAFWCNPISGHATLYWYQQILGQGPKLLIQFQNNGVVDDSQLPKDRFSAERLKGVDSTLKIQPAKLEDSAVYLCASSLVPSGTLASTDTQYFGPGTRLTVL.

This clone turned up a few times. The gene calls are TRBV7-8 and TRBJ2-3, with 12 nucleotides matching TRBD2. This CDR3 has 14 residues. Germline V gene sequence: CDR1 SGHVS, CDR2 FQNEAQ. Trimming removed 5 bases from V and 7 bases from J; junction bases left unmatched: 4. CDR3 protein: CASSPGLAGYTQYF. The CDR3, as DNA: TGTGCCAGCAGCCCAGGACTAGCGGGGTATACGCAGTATTTT.

The sample holds a few counts of this clone. The CDR3, as DNA: TGTGCCAGCGCTCTCGGCGGGAACCAAGAGACCCAGTACTTC. Its protein product is CASALGGNQETQYF. This chain connects TRBV7-8 to TRBJ2-5, with a tentative D call TRBD2 (6 bases). This CDR3 has 14 residues. V lost 8 bases, J lost 0 bases, and 13 bases lay in between. The germline V gene has CDR1 SGHVS and CDR2 FQNEAQ.

The rearrangement uses TRBV6-5 and TRBJ2-3, with TRBD2 matching over 7 bases. Trimming removed 2 bases from V and 5 bases from J; junction bases left unmatched: 4. Per the germline V gene, CDR1 is MNHEY and CDR2 is SVGAGI. The CDR3 is 14 amino acids. This chain's CDR3 is CASSYSGVGDTQYF. For the CDR3, the DNA is TGTGCCAGCAGTTACAGCGGGGTGGGAGATACGCAGTATTTT.

The chain employs TRBV4-3 and TRBJ1-4, with 9 bases that match TRBD1. This CDR3 contains 16 residues. From germline, CDR1 is LGHNA and CDR2 YSLEER. Unmatched junction bases numbered 9, after V lost 2 bases and J lost 8 bases. The DNA for the CDR3 is TGCGCCAGCAGCCAACAACCGACAGGGGGAGGAGAAAAACTGTTTTTT. This translates into CASSQQPTGGGEKLFF.

This CDR3 is CASSEGTSSGNEQFF. The CDR3 DNA reads as TGTGCCAGCTCAGAGGGCACATCCTCCGGCAATGAGCAGTTCTTC. The chain has TRBV2 and TRBJ2-1, with D tentatively TRBD2 (5 bases). Germline V gene lookup returns CDR1 SNHLY and CDR2 FYNNEI. The CDR3 is 15 residues long. V lost 8 bases to trimming and J lost 6 bases, with 20 bases between them.

This clone occurred a few times. The chain recombines TRBV5-4 with TRBJ2-3; D gene uncertain. The CDR3 loop spans 14 amino acids. Trimming removed 4 bases at V and 2 bases at J, with 11 bases between. From germline, CDR1 is SGHNT and CDR2 YYREEE (reference sequence). For the CDR3, the DNA is TGTGCCAGCAGCCTGACACCGTTCACAGATACGCAGTATTTT. It is translated as CASSLTPFTDTQYF.

This sequence joins TRBV28 and TRBJ2-3, with 7 bases fitting TRBD1. The germline CDR1 and CDR2 sequences are MDHEN and SYDVKM. The CDR3 spans 18 residues. V lost 4 bases to trimming and J lost 0 bases; unmatched junction nucleotides: 13. This CDR3 is CASSSSTGPNPSTDTQYF. In DNA, the CDR3 is TGTGCCAGCAGTTCGTCGACAGGGCCAAACCCTAGCACAGATACGCAGTATTTT.

This clone appeared a few times. The V and J genes are TRBV7-9 and TRBJ1-5; no firm D call. The CDR3 has 14 residues. The germline V gene has CDR1 SEHNR and CDR2 FQNEAQ (reference sequence). Trimming stripped 3 bases from V and 1 base from J, with 7 bases between. The DNA of the CDR3 is TGTGCCAGCAGCTTCGGACTAAGCAATCAGCCCCAGCATTTT. Its translation: CASSFGLSNQPQHF.

This clone occurred a few times. The chain recombines TRBV6-5 with TRBJ1-2; no clear D gene. Per germline, CDR1 MNHEY and CDR2 SVGAGI. Trimming took off 6 bases at V and 0 bases at J, with 8 bases between the two ends. The CDR3 covers 13 residues. The DNA for the CDR3 is TGTGCCAGCAGGGAGAGAGCTAACTATGGCTACACCTTC. Its translation: CASRERANYGYTF.

V and J are TRBV7-6 and TRBJ1-1; 9 bases are a match to TRBD1. The V segment lost 1 base and the J segment 0 bases; nucleotides outside the gene matches: 12. CDR1 SGHVS and CDR2 FNYEAQ come from the germline V gene. This CDR3 has 19 residues. CDR3 bases: TGTGCCAGCAGCTTAGTTGGGGTCACAGGGGGCAGCGTGAACACTGAAGCTTTCTTT. Protein: CASSLVGVTGGSVNTEAFF.

The chain recombines TRBV11-2 with TRBJ2-5; possible D gene TRBD1, 6 bases. Germline-derived CDR1 and CDR2 are SGHAT and FQNNGV. Trimming cost V 1 base and J 5 bases, with 14 bases left between them. This CDR3 is built from 15 residues. DNA of the CDR3: TGTGCCAGCAGCTTAGGTGGCAGGGGTAGGGAGACCCAGTACTTC. Its translation: CASSLGGRGRETQYF.

This clone occurred many times. V and J are TRBV5-4 and TRBJ1-1; weak D call: TRBD1 (6 bases). CDR3 length: 16 amino acids. The V end was cut by 0 bases, the J end by 2 bases, with 14 bases between. Germline lookup yields CDR1 SGHNT and CDR2 YYREEE (reference sequence). This chain's CDR3 is CASSLAGGAENTEAFF. CDR3 coding DNA: TGTGCCAGCAGCTTGGCCGGGGGGGCTGAAAACACTGAAGCTTTCTTT.

The J gene is TRBJ2-2, the V gene TRBV10-1, with TRBD2 matching 7 bases. In germline, CDR1 is WNHNN, CDR2 SYGVQD (reference sequence). Trimming removed 2 bases from V and 6 bases from J; junction bases left unmatched: 6. The CDR3 length is 15 residues. Here the CDR3 DNA reads TGCGCCAGCAGTGAGGGACTAGGGGTACCCGGGGAGCTGTTTTTT. Protein product: CASSEGLGVPGELFF.

This clone was observed a handful of times. At one end the junction does not follow the germline gene, possibly because of a read error. CDR3 sequence reads: CASSAAGQGDGELSF. The CDR3 coding sequence is TGTGCCAGCAGCGCCGCGGGACAGGGTGACGGGGAGCTGTCTTTT. The chain has TRBV11-2 and TRBJ2-2; 9 bases fit TRBD1. CDR3 length equals 15 residues. Germline V gives CDR1 SGHAT, CDR2 FQNNGV.

This clone turned up a few times. The rearrangement links TRBV28 to TRBJ1-1; maybe TRBD1 (6 bases). Germline V CDR1 and CDR2: MDHEN, SYDVKM. The CDR3 has 15 residues. With 7 bases removed from V and 0 bases from J, the gap between germline ends came to 15 bases. Here the CDR3 reads CASTPAGVMNTEAFF. CDR3 DNA: TGTGCCAGCACGCCTGCAGGGGTCATGAACACTGAAGCTTTCTTT.

This clone was counted between two and nine times. J is TRBJ2-3 and V is TRBV28; TRBD1 aligns across 8 bases. This CDR3 has 15 amino acids. CDR1 MDHEN and CDR2 SYDVKM come from the germline V gene. J was trimmed by 1 base and V by 4 bases; bases with no gene match: 4. The CDR3 nucleotides are TGTGCCAGCAGTTCGACAGGGGCTGGCACAGATACGCAGTATTTT. It encodes CASSSTGAGTDTQYF.

The genes are TRBV10-1 and TRBJ2-3; D might be TRBD2 (5 bases). V was clipped by 3 bases and J by 13 bases, with 11 bases between them. In germline, CDR1 is WNHNN, CDR2 SYGVQD (reference sequence). The CDR3 length is 11 residues. The CDR3 spells CASSDVGVKYF. The CDR3 DNA follows: TGCGCCAGCAGTGATGTGGGAGTAAAGTATTTT.

This clone was observed a handful of times. This chain connects TRBV15 to TRBJ2-6, with 10 bases aligning to TRBD1. The germline V gene encodes CDR1 LNHNV and CDR2 YYDKDF (reference sequence). This CDR3 contains 18 residues. The V gene end was trimmed by 3 bases and the J gene end by 0 bases; junction bases not matched to a gene: 5. The CDR3 DNA follows: TGTGCCACCAGCAGTCCGGGACAGGGGACCTCTGGGGCCAACGTCCTGACTTTC. Translating it yields CATSSPGQGTSGANVLTF.

This clone has a handful of counts. The chain combines TRBV20-1 with TRBJ1-1; D uncertain. From germline, CDR1 is DFQATT and CDR2 SNEGSKA (reference sequence). Trimming shortened V by 1 base and J by 8 bases, and 5 bases separated the two germline ends. This CDR3 is 10 amino acids long. CDR3 amino acids: CSARGAEAFF. In DNA, the CDR3 is TGCAGTGCTAGAGGAGCCGAAGCTTTCTTT.